This TCR beta chain is from a study of blood T cell repertoires in COVID-19. Study-wide context: Samples of COVID-19 (acute and convalescent) were obtained from the United States, Italy and Spain. PBMCs, B-cell-depleted T cells, or T cells provided the cDNA or gDNA that made up the material.

V dropped 1 base and J dropped 0 bases, with 7 bases sitting between them. Germline V CDR1 and CDR2: SGHTA, FQGNSA. CDR3 size: 15 residues. This clone was found a few times. Authors' data handling: Nucleated cell counts were estimated from reference gene primer amplification. Generated by immunoSEQ multiplex PCR, the TCRdb table keeps only in-frame clones and is missing some. The V and J calls and clone size are taken from that table; D and trimming were inferred from the DNA. The repertoire holds over 150,000 clones, with roughly 80% as singletons. Source material: peripheral blood. The sequence came from a man aged 18 to 30 with active or convalescent COVID-19. The chain recombines TRBV7-2 with TRBJ1-3; D gene uncertain. The CDR3 DNA reads as TGTGCCAGCAGCTTAGATGTCATCTCTGGAAACACCATATATTTT. Amino acids: CASSLDVISGNTIYF. Based on the CDR3 plus reference TRBV7-2 and TRBJ1-3, the full variable domain is GAGVSQSPSNKVTEKGKDVELRCDPISGHTALYWYRQSLGQGLEFLIYFQGNSAPDKSGLPSDRFSAERTGGSVSTLTIQRTQQEDSAVYLCASSLDVISGNTIYFGEGSWLTVV.